The sequence of this TCR beta chain was determined in a study of cytomegalovirus exposure and HLA in healthy donors. Study findings and constraints: In a later analysis, compared with equally common non-associated chains, HLA-associated beta chains were more expanded. The presence/absence work took it that sequencing depth was about the same across donors. Most TCRs appeared rarely, but some public TCRs recurred in many donors.

Germline values: CDR1 MGHRA, CDR2 YSYEKL. The CDR3 runs 16 residues. V shed 0 bases and J shed 3 bases, with 12 bases lying between them. Vbeta (60) and Jbeta (13) primers were used in the PCR. Assay: immunoSEQ multiplex PCR; the TCRdb copy retains only in-frame clones and omits some. The top ten hold about 1.9% of the sample, which has around 220,000 clones, about 74% seen once. The donors comprised healthy bone marrow donors. In the case of this clone: Its antigen is not known.

The TCR sequence derives from a woman aged 25-40 years in good health and CMV-seronegative. Sequencing was performed on PBMCs. This chain uses TRBV4-1 with TRBJ1-5; D remains unclear. CDR3 sequence: CASSQDTRAFNQPQHF. As DNA, the CDR3 is TGCGCCAGCAGCCAAGACACGCGGGCCTTCAATCAGCCCCAGCATTTT.